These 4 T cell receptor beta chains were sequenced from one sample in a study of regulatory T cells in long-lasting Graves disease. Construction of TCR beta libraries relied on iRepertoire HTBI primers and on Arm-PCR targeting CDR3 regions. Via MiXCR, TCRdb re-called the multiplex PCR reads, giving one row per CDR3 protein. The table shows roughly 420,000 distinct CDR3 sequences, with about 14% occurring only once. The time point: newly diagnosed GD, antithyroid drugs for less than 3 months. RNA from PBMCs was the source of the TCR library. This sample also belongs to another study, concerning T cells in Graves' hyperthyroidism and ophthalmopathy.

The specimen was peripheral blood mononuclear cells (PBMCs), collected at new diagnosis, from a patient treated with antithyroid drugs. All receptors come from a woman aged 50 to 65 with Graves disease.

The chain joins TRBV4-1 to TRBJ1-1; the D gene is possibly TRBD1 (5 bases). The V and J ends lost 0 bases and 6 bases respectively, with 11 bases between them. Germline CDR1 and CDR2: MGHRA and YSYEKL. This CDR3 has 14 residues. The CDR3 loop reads CASSQERGVAEAFF. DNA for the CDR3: TGCGCCAGCAGCCAAGAGAGGGGAGTCGCTGAAGCTTTCTTT.

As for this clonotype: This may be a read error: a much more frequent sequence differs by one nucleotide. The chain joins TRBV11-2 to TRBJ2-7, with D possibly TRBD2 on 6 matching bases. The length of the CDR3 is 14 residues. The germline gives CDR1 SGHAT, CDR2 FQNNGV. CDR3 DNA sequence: TGTGCCAGCAGCCCGTCTTCGGGAGCCTACGGGCAGTACTTC. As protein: CASSPSSGAYGQYF.

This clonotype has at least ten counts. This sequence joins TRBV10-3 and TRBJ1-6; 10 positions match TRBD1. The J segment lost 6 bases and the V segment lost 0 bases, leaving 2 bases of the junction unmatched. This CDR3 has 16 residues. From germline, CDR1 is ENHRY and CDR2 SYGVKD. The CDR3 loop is CAISESRTGGNSPLHF. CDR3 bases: TGTGCCATCAGTGAGTCAAGGACAGGGGGTAATTCACCCCTCCACTTT.

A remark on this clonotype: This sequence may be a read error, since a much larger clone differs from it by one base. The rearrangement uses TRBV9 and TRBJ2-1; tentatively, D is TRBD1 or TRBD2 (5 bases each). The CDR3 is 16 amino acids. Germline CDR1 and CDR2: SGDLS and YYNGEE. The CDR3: CASSVGTGTNYDEQFF. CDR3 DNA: TGTGCCAGCAGCGTAGGAACCGGGACCAACTACGATGAGCAGTTCTTC.